This TCR beta chain came from a study of blood T cells in healthy people across ages. The CDR3 is 15 amino acids. V lost 1 base and J lost 3; bases outside the gene matches: 5. Germline lookup yields CDR1 DFQATT and CDR2 SNEGSKA (reference sequence). The use of a sample-barcoded 5' primer and a J-beta primer mix characterized a second PCR of 7 to 11 cycles. Carrying 12 random nucleotides, a template-switch adaptor labeled each individual cDNA molecule. Samples each returned at least 2.5 million CDR3-containing paired-end reads. TCRdb ran MiXCR on the 5' RACE reads and lists one entry per CDR3 protein. The table lists some 1.4 million distinct CDR3 sequences, approximately 42% of them singletons.

This clonotype was obtained from a woman in her late teens or twenties in good health. The sequencing sample was made of blood. V is TRBV20-1 and J is TRBJ2-4, with 8 bases lining up with TRBD2. CDR3 sequence: CSARGRGAFKNIQYF. The CDR3, as DNA: TGCAGTGCTAGAGGGCGGGGGGCCTTCAAAAACATTCAGTACTTC.